A single sample is the source of the 5 T cell receptor beta chains below, sequenced in a study of T cell changes during pregnancy in multiple sclerosis. Method: immunoSEQ multiplex PCR; TCRdb's copy keeps in-frame clones and lacks some. The data hold 20,000 to 25,000 clones, with 70% to 90% observed a single time. The sequencing used CD8+ T cells from peripheral blood mononuclear cells, collected in the second trimester of pregnancy. These receptor sequences come from a female donor in good health, enrolled as a control in a pregnancy study.

This clone was detected only once. The rearrangement links TRBV28 to TRBJ1-6; D is uncertain. V was trimmed by 2 bases and J by 9 bases, leaving 8 bases between them. The CDR3 consists of 13 residues. CDR1 MDHEN and CDR2 SYDVKM come from the germline V gene. This CDR3 reads CASSLLEGSPLHF. The CDR3 DNA sequence: TGTGCCAGCAGTTTACTTGAGGGTTCACCCCTCCACTTT. Supplemented by reference TRBV28 and TRBJ1-6, the full variable domain reads DVKVTQSSRYLVKRTGEKVFLECVQDMDHENMFWYRQDPGLGLRLIYFSYDVKMKEKGDIPEGYSVSREKKERFSLILESASTNQTSMYLCASSLLEGSPLHFGNGTRLTVT.

This clone appeared a single time. The chain has TRBV6-1 and TRBJ2-6, with unresolved D. Germline V lookup: CDR1 MNHNS, CDR2 SASEGT. This CDR3 region has 15 residues. V was shortened by 1 base and J by 2 bases, with 6 bases between the two germline ends. CDR3 residues: CASSEGQAGANVLTF. As DNA, the CDR3 is TGTGCCAGCAGTGAAGGGCAGGCTGGGGCCAACGTCCTGACTTTC.

This clone is deemed medium-sized (0.01 to 0.1%). This sequence joins TRBV6-4 and TRBJ2-1; 9 bases are a match to TRBD2. Germline CDR1 reads MRHNA; CDR2 reads SNTAGT. The V gene end was trimmed by 0 bases and the J gene end by 7 bases; junction bases not matched to a gene: 4. The CDR3 covers 15 residues. The CDR3 loop reads CASSDSLAGSNEQFF. The CDR3 nucleotides read TGTGCCAGCAGTGACTCCCTAGCGGGGTCTAATGAGCAGTTCTTC.

The chain recombines TRBV6-6 with TRBJ2-7, with TRBD2 matching over 11 bases. This CDR3 is built from 16 residues. Trimming removed 6 bases from V and 5 bases from J; junction bases left unmatched: 12. Germline V gene lookup returns CDR1 MNHNY and CDR2 SVGAGI (reference sequence). The CDR3 DNA is TGTGCCAGCAGAGATCCGATAGCGGGAGGGCCCCACGAGCAGTACTTC. Translating it yields CASRDPIAGGPHEQYF.

The chain joins TRBV27 to TRBJ1-1; 9 bases align to TRBD1. Germline-derived CDR1 and CDR2 are MNHEY and SMNVEV (reference sequence). V lost 1 base, J lost 7 bases, and 16 bases stayed unmatched. The CDR3 consists of 18 residues. CDR3 loop: CASSLFSGTGTIRNEAFF. The CDR3 bases are TGTGCCAGCAGTTTATTTTCTGGGACAGGGACTATTAGGAATGAAGCTTTCTTT.